This T cell receptor beta chain is from a study of blood T cell repertoires in COVID-19. The table came from immunoSEQ multiplex PCR; TCRdb's copy has only in-frame clones and leaves some out. This table holds 350,000 to 400,000 clones, 88% found once. The length of the CDR3 is 17 residues. Deletions cut 7 bases from V and 0 bases from J, with 19 bases between. CDR1 is MDHEN and CDR2 is SYDVKM in the germline V gene. The source material was PBMCs or T cells enriched from blood (not recorded which). The sequence was collected from a woman aged 18-30 years who had recovered from COVID-19. This rearrangement joins TRBV28 to TRBJ1-5; no firm D call. CDR3 coding DNA: TGTGCCAGCACCGCACTTAGCCTCCCGTATAGCAATCAGCCCCAGCATTTT. Translation gives CASTALSLPYSNQPQHF. Full variable domain (missing parts from reference TRBV28 and TRBJ1-5): DVKVTQSSRYLVKRTGEKVFLECVQDMDHENMFWYRQDPGLGLRLIYFSYDVKMKEKGDIPEGYSVSREKKERFSLILESASTNQTSMYLCASTALSLPYSNQPQHFGDGTRLSIL.